This T cell receptor beta chain was sequenced during a study of control samples from healthy donors and cancer patients. V lost 1 base to trimming and J lost 1 base, with 6 bases between them. The CDR3 is made up of 14 amino acids. Germline-derived CDR1 and CDR2 are SGHTA and FQGTGA. Profiling relied on immunoSEQ multiplex PCR, and the TCRdb table lists in-frame clones only, not all of them. The sample records around 140,000 clones, around 90% being singletons. This clone was detected once. The receptor's source is a man between 18 and 29 years old in good health. V gene TRBV7-3 combines with J gene TRBJ2-3, with D uncertain. Sequencing was performed on blood. CDR3 protein: CASSLNPGTDTQYF. The CDR3 DNA reads TGTGCCAGCAGCTTAAATCCAGGCACAGATACGCAGTATTTT.